These 30 T cell receptor beta chains share one sample of origin, sequenced in a study of T cell clones after liver transplantation (dated by TCRdb to between 2018 and 2021). Library preparation used the immunoSEQ multiplex PCR assay. TCRdb limited this immuneACCESS table to in-frame rearrangements with V and J called. A share of clones is missing; checked studies link under half to unresolved V genes, and the rest is unexplained. The sample table records around 110,000 clones; about nine tenths of these occur just once. Approximately 0.78% of the sample is held by the ten biggest clonotypes. The sample was CD4+ T cells from blood, taken 12 months after liver transplant. The receptors shown here come from a human patient who received a liver transplant. After a transplant, the donor of the graft may account for some T cells.

The chain combines TRBV5-6 with TRBJ1-2; D uncertain. Trimming removed 5 bases from V and 4 bases from J, with 9 bases in between. The CDR3 contains 12 residues. From germline, CDR1 is SGHDT and CDR2 YYEEEE. The CDR3 DNA reads TGTGCCAGCAGAGTACAGTCCTATGGCTACACCTTC. Encoded protein: CASRVQSYGYTF. The variable domain in full, with the rest retrieved from reference TRBV5-6 and TRBJ1-2, is DAGVTQSPTHLIKTRGQQVTLRCSPKSGHDTVSWYQQALGQGPQFIFQYYEEEERQRGNFPDRFSGHQFPNYSSELNVNALLLGDSALYLCASRVQSYGYTFGSGTRLTVV.

The CDR3 DNA reads as TGCAGCTCAAAGACAGGGCGGGAGACCCAGTACTTC. Encoded protein: CSSKTGRETQYF. The V gene is TRBV29-1, the J gene TRBJ2-5; TRBD1 matches 7 bases. With V trimmed by 8 bases and J by 5 bases, 8 bases remained unmatched. Germline V gives CDR1 SQVTM, CDR2 ANQGSEA. CDR3 length equals 12 residues.

The V call is TRBV11-3, the J call TRBJ2-2, with D perhaps TRBD1 or TRBD2 (5 bases each). This CDR3 contains 15 residues. The ends were cut back, 5 bases at V and 7 bases at J, with 17 bases in the middle. The germline V gene encodes CDR1 SGHNT and CDR2 YENEEA. CDR3: CASSPGQAINGELFF. CDR3 DNA sequence: TGTGCCAGCAGCCCGGGGCAGGCCATCAACGGGGAGCTGTTTTTT.

This chain joins TRBV28 and TRBJ2-7, with unresolved D. Germline loops: CDR1 MDHEN, CDR2 SYDVKM. The CDR3 consists of 13 residues. Trimming took off 6 bases at V and 2 bases at J, with 11 bases between the two ends. The CDR3 reads CASRDGAAYEQYF. CDR3 in DNA: TGTGCCAGCAGGGACGGAGCAGCCTACGAGCAGTACTTC.

V usage is TRBV11-1 and J usage is TRBJ2-5; D gene uncertain. CDR1 SGHAT and CDR2 FQDESV come from the germline V gene (reference sequence). The CDR3 extends over 15 amino acids. V lost 5 bases to trimming and J lost 0 bases, with 13 bases between them. CDR3 in amino acids: CASSHDPGNQETQYF. The CDR3 DNA sequence: TGTGCCAGCAGCCACGACCCCGGCAACCAAGAGACCCAGTACTTC.

This chain links TRBV7-3 with TRBJ2-2, with D possibly being TRBD1 or TRBD2 (5 bases each). Germline V gives CDR1 SGHTA, CDR2 FQGTGA. The CDR3 runs to 17 residues. V dropped 4 bases and J dropped 0 bases, with 15 bases sitting between them. The CDR3 spells CASSSQGGLTNTGELFF. The CDR3 DNA is TGTGCCAGCAGCTCTCAGGGTGGACTTACGAACACCGGGGAGCTGTTTTTT.

The chain carries TRBV9 and TRBJ2-7; 12 bases are shared with TRBD1. The V gene end was trimmed by 4 bases and the J gene end by 4 bases; junction bases not matched to a gene: 6. CDR1 and CDR2 (germline): SGDLS, YYNGEE. The CDR3 is made up of 15 amino acids. The DNA of the CDR3 is TGTGCCAGCAGCCCGCGGGACAGGGGGCTGTACGAGCAGTACTTC. It encodes CASSPRDRGLYEQYF.

The chain links TRBV29-1 to TRBJ2-1; D unclear. V lost 6 bases and J 8 bases, leaving 5 bases between the germline ends. The length of the CDR3 is 9 residues. Germline V CDR1 and CDR2: SQVTM, ANQGSEA. This CDR3 reads CSVGDEQFF. The CDR3 DNA reads TGCAGCGTGGGCGATGAGCAGTTCTTC.

The chain links TRBV7-9 to TRBJ2-1; weak D call: TRBD1 (7 bases). V gave up 5 bases and J gave up 0 bases, with 20 bases separating them. Germline V gene sequence: CDR1 SEHNR, CDR2 FQNEAQ (reference sequence). CDR3 size: 18 residues. The CDR3 loop is CASSRGGGIPPSYNEQFF. The CDR3 DNA follows: TGTGCCAGCAGCCGAGGGGGCGGGATACCCCCCTCCTACAATGAGCAGTTCTTC. The full variable domain, its missing parts supplied by reference TRBV7-9 and TRBJ2-1, is DTGVSQNPRHKITKRGQNVTFRCDPISEHNRLYWYRQTLGQGPEFLTYFQNEAQLEKSRLLSDRFSAERPKGSFSTLEIQRTEQGDSAMYLCASSRGGGIPPSYNEQFFGPGTRLTVL.

This chain uses TRBV5-1 with TRBJ2-2; 11 positions match TRBD2. Per the germline V gene, CDR1 is SGHRS and CDR2 is YFSETQ. Trimming cost V 4 bases and J 6 bases; bases outside gene matches: 17. CDR3 length: 19 residues. CDR3 DNA: TGCGCCAGCAGCACACAGGGGAAGGAGAGACTAGCGGGATCCGGGGAGCTGTTTTTT. The encoded protein is CASSTQGKERLAGSGELFF.

The count of this clone is one. The rearrangement uses TRBV27 and TRBJ1-1; D is ambiguous. Germline CDR1 reads MNHEY; CDR2 reads SMNVEV (reference sequence). The CDR3 covers 14 residues. V shed 4 bases and J shed 1 base, with 10 bases lying between them. CDR3 in amino acids: CASSSLDWNTEAFF. In nucleotides, the CDR3 is TGTGCCAGCAGTTCCCTCGACTGGAACACTGAAGCTTTCTTT.

J is TRBJ2-3 and V is TRBV7-2, with 7 bases that match TRBD2. The length of the CDR3 is 15 residues. Germline V gene data show CDR1 as SGHTA and CDR2 as FQGNSA. V shed 1 base and J 2 bases; nucleotides not matched to a gene: 3. The CDR3 sequence: CASSLVAGPTDTQYF. CDR3 nucleotide sequence: TGTGCCAGCAGCTTAGTAGCGGGTCCCACAGATACGCAGTATTTT.

This chain uses TRBV14 with TRBJ2-7; D gene ambiguous. The CDR3 totals 12 residues. Per germline, CDR1 SGHDN and CDR2 FVKESK. Trimming removed 1 base at V and 4 bases at J, with 5 bases between. Here the CDR3 reads CASSQGPYEQYF. The CDR3, as DNA: TGTGCCAGCAGCCAAGGACCTTACGAGCAGTACTTC.

This clone was recorded once. V gene TRBV2 combines with J gene TRBJ2-5, with D possibly being TRBD1 (6 bases). V was pared by 9 bases and J by 0 bases, with 11 bases between. This CDR3 has 13 amino acids. CDR1 SNHLY and CDR2 FYNNEI come from the germline V gene. The DNA for the CDR3 is TGTGCCAGAACCGACAGGTACCAAGAGACCCAGTACTTC. Translating it yields CARTDRYQETQYF.

The chain carries TRBV7-2 and TRBJ2-6; D is unclear. In germline, CDR1 is SGHTA, CDR2 FQGNSA. The germline V and J ends were trimmed by 3 bases and 11 bases, with 11 bases remaining between them. CDR3 size: 13 residues. The CDR3 protein is CASSLDRRDVLTF. Here the CDR3 DNA reads TGTGCCAGCAGCTTGGACCGTAGGGACGTCCTGACTTTC. The variable domain in full, with the rest retrieved from reference TRBV7-2 and TRBJ2-6, is GAGVSQSPSNKVTEKGKDVELRCDPISGHTALYWYRQSLGQGLEFLIYFQGNSAPDKSGLPSDRFSAERTGGSVSTLTIQRTQQEDSAVYLCASSLDRRDVLTFGAGSRLTVL.

This clone was seen a few times. The CDR3 DNA reads TGTGCCAGCCTAAGTACGGGAGCGTCCAATGAGCAGTTCTTC. Translating gives CASLSTGASNEQFF. The chain recombines TRBV2 with TRBJ2-1, with D possibly being TRBD2 (6 bases). The V gene lost 8 bases and the J gene lost 6 bases, with 17 bases spanning the gap. Looked up from germline, CDR1 is SNHLY and CDR2 is FYNNEI. The CDR3 consists of 14 residues.

J is TRBJ2-5 and V is TRBV19; tentatively, D is TRBD2 (6 bases). Germline V gene sequence: CDR1 LNHDA, CDR2 SQIVND (reference sequence). The V end lost 4 bases, the J end lost 1 base, and 13 bases lay between the germline ends. The CDR3 covers 15 residues. Here the CDR3 reads CASSTGTGPQETQYF. The CDR3 DNA reads as TGTGCCAGTAGTACGGGGACTGGTCCCCAAGAGACCCAGTACTTC.

This clone has just one count. The chain joins TRBV19 to TRBJ2-1; D unresolved. V dropped 6 bases and J dropped 5 bases, with 8 bases sitting between them. This CDR3 contains 12 residues. In germline, CDR1 is LNHDA, CDR2 SQIVND (reference sequence). The CDR3 sequence: CASRLGNNEQFF. In nucleotides, the CDR3 is TGTGCCAGTAGATTGGGTAACAATGAGCAGTTCTTC.

The CDR3 bases are TGTGCCAGCAGATTCGGGAGTGGGGCCAACGTCCTGACTTTC. The encoded protein is CASRFGSGANVLTF. The chain combines TRBV2 with TRBJ2-6, with D perhaps TRBD2 (6 bases). With 6 bases removed from V and 3 bases from J, the gap between germline ends came to 9 bases. CDR1 SNHLY and CDR2 FYNNEI come from the germline V gene. CDR3 length: 14 amino acids.

The rearrangement links TRBV10-3 to TRBJ1-2; maybe TRBD1 (5 bases). V lost 2 bases and J 4 bases, leaving 8 bases between the germline ends. This CDR3 has 13 amino acids. Germline V gene lookup returns CDR1 ENHRY and CDR2 SYGVKD. The CDR3 loop reads CAISETRGYGYTF. The CDR3 nucleotides read TGTGCCATCAGTGAGACAAGGGGCTATGGCTACACCTTC.

By frequency in the sample, this clone is medium-sized (0.01 to 0.1%). The chain couples TRBV19 to TRBJ1-3; 8 bases are a match to TRBD1. The germline gives CDR1 LNHDA, CDR2 SQIVND (reference sequence). J lost 0 bases, V lost 4 bases, and 5 bases had no gene match. The CDR3 is made up of 16 amino acids. The CDR3 is CASSTGTGNSGNTIYF. The CDR3 nucleotides read TGTGCCAGTAGTACCGGGACAGGCAACTCTGGAAACACCATATATTTT.

The chain joins TRBV5-4 to TRBJ2-5; unclear D gene. Trimming removed 0 bases from V and 2 bases from J, with 2 bases in between. Germline loops: CDR1 SGHNT, CDR2 YYREEE (reference sequence). This CDR3 region has 12 residues. The CDR3 nucleotides are TGTGCCAGCAGCTTGGATCAAGAGACCCAGTACTTC. As protein: CASSLDQETQYF.

This sequence joins TRBV2 and TRBJ1-5; D is unclear. Germline V gene sequence: CDR1 SNHLY, CDR2 FYNNEI. The CDR3 has 13 amino acids. Trimming removed 3 bases at V and 6 bases at J, with 9 bases between. CDR3 region: CASSEGRLQPQHF. In DNA form, the CDR3 reads TGTGCCAGCAGTGAGGGGAGGCTTCAGCCCCAGCATTTT.

The chain is built from TRBV7-9 and TRBJ2-3; the D is unclear. The V gene's germline CDR1 is SEHNR and CDR2 FQNEAQ (reference sequence). CDR3 size: 12 residues. V was clipped by 5 bases and J by 0 bases, with 3 bases between them. CDR3 amino acids: CASSPSTDTQYF. The CDR3 DNA is TGTGCCAGCAGCCCCAGCACAGATACGCAGTATTTT.

The V and J genes are TRBV11-2 and TRBJ1-4; D not resolved. The germline V gene encodes CDR1 SGHAT and CDR2 FQNNGV. The CDR3 has 14 amino acids. V lost 5 bases to trimming and J lost 5 bases, with 12 bases between them. CDR3 in DNA: TGTGCCAGCAGCCGGGTTGGGGAAAATGAAAAACTGTTTTTT. Protein product: CASSRVGENEKLFF.

V and J are TRBV5-1 and TRBJ1-3; TRBD1 matches at 7 bases. Unmatched junction bases numbered 2, after V lost 2 bases and J lost 0 bases. The CDR3 is made up of 15 amino acids. Looked up from germline, CDR1 is SGHRS and CDR2 is YFSETQ. The CDR3: CASSLGTVSGNTIYF. Written as DNA, the CDR3 is TGCGCCAGCAGCTTAGGGACAGTCTCTGGAAACACCATATATTTT.

This chain links TRBV5-6 with TRBJ2-1; tentative D call: TRBD2 (5 bases). The length of the CDR3 is 15 residues. Germline loops: CDR1 SGHDT, CDR2 YYEEEE. Between the trimmed V and J ends, which lost 4 bases and 0 bases, there was a span of 11 bases. The CDR3 spells CASSPLGSSYNEQFF. Here the CDR3 DNA reads TGTGCCAGCAGCCCACTAGGGAGCTCCTACAATGAGCAGTTCTTC.

The chain carries TRBV28 and TRBJ2-7; tentatively, D is TRBD1 or TRBD2 (5 bases each). CDR3 length equals 17 residues. Germline-derived CDR1 and CDR2 are MDHEN and SYDVKM. The germline V and J ends were trimmed by 2 bases and 0 bases, with 17 bases remaining between them. The CDR3 reads CASSLGGNSGYSYEQYF. The CDR3 nucleotides read TGTGCCAGCAGTTTAGGGGGAAATTCCGGATACTCCTACGAGCAGTACTTC.

The chain is built from TRBV5-1 and TRBJ2-7, with D possibly being TRBD2 (6 bases). Per the germline V gene, CDR1 is SGHRS and CDR2 is YFSETQ. V lost 3 bases to trimming and J lost 1 base, with 11 bases between them. The CDR3 is made up of 14 amino acids. CDR3 DNA: TGCGCCAGCAGCTACACTAGCCCTTCCTACGAGCAGTACTTC. Translated: CASSYTSPSYEQYF.

The genes are TRBV4-3 and TRBJ2-3; 11 positions agree with TRBD2. CDR3 length: 18 residues. V was pared by 2 bases and J by 5 bases, with 12 bases of the junction left unmatched. Germline V gene sequence: CDR1 LGHNA, CDR2 YSLEER. CDR3 coding DNA: TGCGCCAGCAGCCAATTCCCTCTAGCGGGAGGTCCGGGAGATACGCAGTATTTT. It yields the protein CASSQFPLAGGPGDTQYF.